A selection of T cell receptor beta chains follows, all from one sample in a study of vaccination and CD4 T cells after COVID-19. No antigen has been assigned to these receptors. Each CDR3 protein gets one entry after TCRdb re-called the PCR reads with MiXCR. Of under 20,000 distinct CDR3 sequences listed, around 60% are singletons. Source material: CD4+ T cells from blood, cultured in vitro. These receptors originate from a human donor who had recovered from COVID-19. The CDR3 runs from the conserved cysteine through the conserved F or W. D genes are given only for firm matches. The listing skips clone size in some rows; elsewhere it reads once, few, many or a size class.

>TRBV14|TRBD1|NA|TRBJ1-6
CASSQGQRYNSPLHF
TGTGCCAGCAGCCAGGGACAGAGATATAATTCACCCCTCCACTTT
>TRBV6-1|TRBD2|NA|TRBJ2-1
CASTRTSGSFYEQFF
TGTGCCAGCACCAGAACTAGCGGGAGCTTCTATGAGCAGTTCTTC
>TRBV18|NA|NA|TRBJ2-5
CASSPLNYNQETQYF
TGTGCCAGCTCACCACTCAACTACAACCAAGAGACCCAGTACTTC
>TRBV7-2|NA|NA|TRBJ1-1
CASSRPQENTEAFF
TGTGCCAGCAGCCGACCACAGGAGAACACTGAAGCTTTCTTT
>TRBV5-1|TRBD2|once|TRBJ2-7
CASSIGRLAGNEQYF
TGCGCCAGCAGCATCGGAAGGCTAGCGGGGAACGAGCAGTACTTC
>TRBV20-1|NA|NA|TRBJ2-1
CSAPSSANNEQFF
TGCAGTGCTCCCTCCAGTGCGAACAATGAGCAGTTCTTC
>TRBV10-3|NA|few|TRBJ1-2
CATGRPGDYGYTF
TGTGCCACCGGACGCCCCGGGGACTATGGCTACACCTTC
>TRBV2|NA|NA|TRBJ1-2
CASSERLRGTLWTF
TGTGCCAGCAGTGAAAGACTACGTGGGACCCTGTGGACCTTC
>TRBV12-3/TRBV12-4|NA|medium-sized|TRBJ2-2
CASGQSNTGELFF
TGTGCCAGCGGTCAGTCGAACACCGGGGAGCTGTTTTTT
>TRBV19|NA|NA|TRBJ2-5
CASSPNWSRETQYF
TGTGCCAGTAGTCCTAACTGGTCCAGAGAGACCCAGTACTTC
>TRBV2|NA|few|TRBJ2-5
CASRLDAGGLGETQYF
TGTGCCAGCAGACTGGACGCCGGGGGGCTTGGTGAGACCCAGTACTTC
>TRBV6-5|NA|NA|TRBJ2-5
CASSFRQEETQYF
TGTGCCAGCAGTTTCAGACAGGAAGAGACCCAGTACTTC
>TRBV6-1|NA|NA|TRBJ1-4
CASSDAPREVGEKLFF
TGTGCCAGCAGCGACGCACCACGGGAAGTAGGGGAAAAACTGTTTTTT
>TRBV6-1|NA|few|TRBJ1-1
CASSGGGIRAFF
TGTGCCAGCAGTGGAGGGGGGATTCGAGCTTTCTTT
>TRBV7-8|NA|NA|TRBJ2-3
CASSLGSNTDTQYF
TGTGCCAGCAGCTTAGGCTCTAACACAGATACGCAGTATTTT
>TRBV7-2|TRBD2|NA|TRBJ2-1
CASSSRTRTNEQFF
TGTGCCAGCAGCTCCCGGACTAGAACGAATGAGCAGTTCTTC
>TRBV2|NA|NA|TRBJ1-2
CASTPLGSGRGYTF
TGTGCCAGCACCCCCCTCGGGTCCGGACGTGGCTACACCTTC
>TRBV7-6|NA|NA|TRBJ1-1
CASSPDRLPNTEAFF
TGTGCCAGCAGCCCGGACAGATTACCGAACACTGAAGCTTTCTTT
>TRBV5-1|NA|few|TRBJ2-7
CASSFVPSLEQYF
TGCGCCAGCAGCTTCGTACCTTCGCTCGAGCAGTACTTC
>TRBV11-2|NA|few|TRBJ2-3
CASSAEGDTQYF
TGTGCCAGCAGCGCGGAAGGAGATACGCAGTATTTT
>TRBV6-2/TRBV6-3|TRBD1|NA|TRBJ1-1
CASSPRDRYTEAFF
TGTGCCAGCAGCCCGAGGGACAGGTACACTGAAGCTTTCTTT
>TRBV27|NA|NA|TRBJ2-5
CASSKGWGQVEETQYF
TGTGCCAGCAGCAAAGGTTGGGGTCAGGTCGAAGAGACCCAGTACTTC
>TRBV7-9|NA|NA|TRBJ1-1
CASSFGGLEENTEAFF
TGTGCCAGCAGCTTTGGGGGTTTGGAGGAGAACACTGAAGCTTTCTTT
>TRBV5-1|NA|NA|TRBJ1-1
CASSLVGGQGEAFF
TGCGCCAGCAGCTTGGTCGGGGGACAAGGTGAAGCTTTCTTT
>TRBV2|TRBD1|few|TRBJ2-7
CASSEAAPGQGYEQYF
TGTGCCAGCAGTGAAGCGGCACCGGGACAGGGGTACGAGCAGTACTTC
>TRBV2|NA|few|TRBJ1-6
CAGETGFSPLHF
TGTGCCGGAGAAACAGGGTTTTCACCCCTCCACTTT
>TRBV20-1|NA|NA|TRBJ1-2
CSAEAQGGRNYGYTF
TGCAGTGCCGAGGCACAGGGCGGTAGGAACTATGGCTACACCTTC
>TRBV19|NA|NA|TRBJ2-5
CASSPQVVQETQYF
TGTGCCAGTAGCCCTCAGGTAGTACAAGAGACCCAGTACTTC
>TRBV12-3/TRBV12-4|NA|few|TRBJ1-4
CASSPLQGEKLFF
TGTGCCAGCAGCCCCCTACAGGGTGAAAAACTGTTTTTT
>TRBV28|NA|few|TRBJ2-2
CASSLNTGELFF
TGTGCCAGCAGTCTGAACACCGGGGAGCTGTTTTTT
>TRBV30|TRBD1|NA|TRBJ1-2
CASSRDRALTGYGYTF
TGTGCCTCCTCCCGGGACAGGGCCCTTACGGGCTATGGCTACACCTTC
>TRBV7-7|NA|NA|TRBJ2-7
CASSLSLGSSYEQYF
TGTGCTAGCAGCTTAAGTTTGGGGAGCTCCTACGAGCAGTACTTC
>TRBV28|NA|NA|TRBJ1-1
CASSSPGEYTEAFF
TGTGCCAGCAGTTCCCCGGGCGAGTACACTGAAGCTTTCTTT
>TRBV18|TRBD2|NA|TRBJ2-7
CASSPLTSGGYEQYF
TGTGCCAGCTCACCTCTGACTAGCGGTGGCTACGAGCAGTACTTC
>TRBV2|NA|NA|TRBJ2-7
CASSAFGTNGDEQYF
TGTGCCAGCAGTGCCTTTGGGACAAACGGGGACGAGCAGTACTTC
>TRBV6-2/TRBV6-3|NA|NA|TRBJ1-2
CASSSSSGTVNYGYTF
TGTGCCAGCAGTTCATCGTCCGGGACGGTGAACTATGGCTACACCTTC
>TRBV27|TRBD1|few|TRBJ1-2
CASSLGTDYGYTF
TGTGCCAGCAGTTTAGGGACAGACTATGGCTACACCTTC
>TRBV20-1|NA|NA|TRBJ2-7
CSARDQTWGEQYF
TGCAGTGCTAGAGATCAAACATGGGGCGAGCAGTACTTC
>TRBV6-1|NA|NA|TRBJ2-1
CASRTGDAYNEQFF
TGTGCCAGCAGGACGGGGGACGCCTACAATGAGCAGTTCTTC
>TRBV7-9|NA|NA|TRBJ2-1
CASSLRRERFNEQFF
TGTGCCAGCAGTCTACGACGGGAGAGGTTTAATGAGCAGTTCTTC
>TRBV18|NA|NA|TRBJ1-2
CASSPEGRPGYTF
TGTGCCAGCTCACCGGAGGGGCGCCCTGGCTACACCTTC
>TRBV24-1|NA|NA|TRBJ1-2
CATSETNYGYTF
TGTGCCACCAGTGAAACTAACTATGGCTACACCTTC